This TCR beta chain derives from a study of untreated major depressive disorder. Broader study findings: Compared with controls, depressed patients showed more TRBV05-01 (Vbeta 5.1) usage in CD4+ T cells.

Produced via immunoSEQ multiplex PCR; TCRdb's table is partial and in-frame only. Of 20,000 to 25,000 clones listed, roughly 86% were seen once; the top ten hold around 0.5%. Donors lacked major illness, comorbidities, regular medication, drug use, or heavy drinking. Around 28 ml of peripheral blood was collected per donor. This CDR3 has 16 amino acids. Trimming removed 0 bases from V and 2 bases from J, with 11 bases in between. Germline values: CDR1 SGHRS, CDR2 YFSETQ. In this sample, this clone turned up once. As yet, its antigen is unknown. The sequencing sample was made of CD4+ T cells from PBMCs. The clonotype originates from a woman aged 40 to 55 in good health. The chain carries TRBV5-1 and TRBJ2-2; D gene ambiguous. CDR3 amino acids: CASSLVLDLNTGELFF. As DNA, the CDR3 is TGCGCCAGCAGCTTGGTTCTCGACCTAAACACCGGGGAGCTGTTTTTT.